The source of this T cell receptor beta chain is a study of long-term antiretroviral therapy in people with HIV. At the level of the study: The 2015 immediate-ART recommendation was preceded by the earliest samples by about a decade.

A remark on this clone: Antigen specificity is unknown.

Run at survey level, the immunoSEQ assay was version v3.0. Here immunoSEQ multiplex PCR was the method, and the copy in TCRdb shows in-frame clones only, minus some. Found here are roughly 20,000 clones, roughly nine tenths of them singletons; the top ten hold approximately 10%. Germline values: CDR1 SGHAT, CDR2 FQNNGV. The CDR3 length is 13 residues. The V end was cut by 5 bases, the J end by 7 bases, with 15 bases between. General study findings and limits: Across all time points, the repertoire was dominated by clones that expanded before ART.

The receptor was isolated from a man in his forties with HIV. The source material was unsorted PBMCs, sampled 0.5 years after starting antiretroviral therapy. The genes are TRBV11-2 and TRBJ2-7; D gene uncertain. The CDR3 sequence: CASSNDLGREQYF. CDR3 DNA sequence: TGTGCCAGCAGCAACGATTTGGGCCGGGAGCAGTACTTC.